The present T cell receptor beta chain was sequenced within a study of CXCR3-negative and CXCR3-positive naive CD8 T cells (dated by TCRdb to between 2019 and 2020). Describing the broader study: In total, approximately 140 million TRB reads were obtained, or roughly 1.5 +/- 0.3 million reads per library. Diversity and physicochemical repertoire analyses covered eleven to twelve donors pooled from two independent experiments. TRBV-TRBJ cluster analysis included naive subsets from a handful of donors and memory cells from 3 donors.

With regard to this clonotype: No cognate antigen has been identified for it.

Findings and caveats that apply to the study as a whole: Comparably high repertoire diversity was found in both naive subsets, whereas much lower repertoire diversity was found in memory CD8+ T cells. Because surface CD5, which is linked to self-reactivity in mice, was comparable between the naive subsets, TCR interaction strength was also inferred from the physicochemical properties of TRB CDR3s. TRBV-TRBJ usage was similar between naive CXCR3-negative and CXCR3-positive cells from the same donor, while memory cells showed distinct patterns. Compared with CXCR3-negative naive cells, CXCR3-positive naive cells had TRB CDR3s with higher hydrophobicity (lower Kidera factor 4), lower energy, and higher strength and volume indices. Freshly isolated PBMCs were used for most assays because CXCR3 expression went down partially after cryopreservation.

TCRdb lists the instrument as NextSeq 550. The Human TCR Profiling Kit (MiLaboratory) was used to prepare UMI-labeled 5' RACE TRB cDNA libraries. The full amount of extracted RNA was used for cDNA synthesis, and the full amount of resulting cDNA was used for PCR amplification. Libraries were prepared in parallel with an identical number of PCR cycles. Under the source paper's analysis protocol: With a minimum of two reads required per UMI, MIGEC and MiXCR pulled out about 54,000 +/- 9,700 unique UMI-labeled TRB cDNA molecules from each library. On average, roughly 40,000 +/- 10,000 functional in-frame TRB CDR3 nucleotide clonotypes lacking stop codons were found per library. After downsampling to 5000 UMI-labeled TRB molecules per sample, diversity metrics, including normalized Shannon-Wiener and Chao1, were computed in VDJtools. VDJtools computed clonotype-size-weighted physicochemical properties of the central five CDR3 residues: interaction energy, strength, volume and Kidera factor 4. With the reads reprocessed by TCRdb, a single entry stands for each CDR3 protein sequence and no DNA is reported. TCRdb's processing, not the authors', yielded these V and J calls. This sample's table has entries for around 84,000 distinct CDR3 sequences. The ten largest clones take up approximately 0.82% of the sample.

Including cysteine and phenylalanine, the CDR3 has 17 amino acids. Only the protein is on record. From the germline V gene (reference sequence), CDR1 is SEHNR and CDR2 is FQNEAQ. For every CD8+ T cell subset, some 310,000 cells were flow-sorted straight into RLT lysis buffer, and each subset was sorted in triplicate. To exclude memory contaminants, naive CD8+ T cells were stringently defined as CD45RO-CCR7+CD27+CD95-. Peripheral blood mononuclear cells were isolated from buffy coats by standard density gradient centrifugation. A FACSAria III was used to flow-sort naive CD8+ T cells into CXCR3-negative and CXCR3-positive populations. Total RNA was extracted from sorted cells with an RNeasy Mini Kit.

The TCR was taken from a human donor in good health. Some clones in this sample may be carry-over from other donors' samples. The sequence is built from TRBV7-9 and TRBJ1-5; TCRdb gives TRBD1 as the D gene, but with no DNA this cannot be confirmed. Sample: naive CXCR3+ CD8+ T cells from blood. The label giving this sample's cell subset or site can be read as: CD45RO-CCR7+CD27+CD95- naive CD8+ T cells expressing CXCR3 (TNR3+). The CDR3 amino acid sequence is: CASSLVGDKGGHQPQHF.